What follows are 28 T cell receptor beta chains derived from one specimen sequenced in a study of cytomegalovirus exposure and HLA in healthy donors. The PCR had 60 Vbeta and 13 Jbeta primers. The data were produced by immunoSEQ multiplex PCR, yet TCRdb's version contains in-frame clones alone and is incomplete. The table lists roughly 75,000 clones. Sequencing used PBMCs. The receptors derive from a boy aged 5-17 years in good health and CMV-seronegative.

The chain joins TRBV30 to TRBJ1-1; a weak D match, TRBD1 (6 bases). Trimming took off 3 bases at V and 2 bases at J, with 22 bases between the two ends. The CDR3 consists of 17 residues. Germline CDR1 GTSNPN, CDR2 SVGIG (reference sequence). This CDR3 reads CAWRFAPLGALNTEAFF. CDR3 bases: TGTGCCTGGAGATTCGCCCCACTGGGGGCCCTCAACACTGAAGCTTTCTTT.

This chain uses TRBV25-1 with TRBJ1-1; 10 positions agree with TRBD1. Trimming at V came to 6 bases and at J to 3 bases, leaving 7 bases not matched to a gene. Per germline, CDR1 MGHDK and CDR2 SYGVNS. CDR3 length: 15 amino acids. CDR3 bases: TGTGCCAGCAGAGCGAGGACAGGGGGGGACACTGAAGCTTTCTTT. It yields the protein CASRARTGGDTEAFF.

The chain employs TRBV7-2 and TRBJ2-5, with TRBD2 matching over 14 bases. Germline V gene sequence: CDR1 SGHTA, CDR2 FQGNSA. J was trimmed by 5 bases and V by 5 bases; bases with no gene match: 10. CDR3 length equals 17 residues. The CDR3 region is CASSSVGLAGGGETQYF. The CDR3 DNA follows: TGTGCCAGCAGCAGCGTCGGACTAGCGGGAGGCGGTGAGACCCAGTACTTC.

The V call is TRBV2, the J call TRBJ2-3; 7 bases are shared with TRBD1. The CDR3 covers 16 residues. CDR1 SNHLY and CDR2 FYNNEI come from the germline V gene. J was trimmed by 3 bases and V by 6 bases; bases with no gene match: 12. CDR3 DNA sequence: TGTGCCAGCAGGACCGACAGGGAAGTAACTACAGATACGCAGTATTTT. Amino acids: CASRTDREVTTDTQYF.

The CDR3 here is CASSSTGGRTGELFF. The CDR3 coding sequence is TGCGCCAGCAGCTCGACAGGGGGACGGACCGGGGAGCTGTTTTTT. The rearrangement links TRBV5-1 to TRBJ2-2, with 9 positions matching TRBD1. The trim removed 3 bases at V and 5 bases at J, leaving 5 bases unmatched. The CDR3 consists of 15 residues. CDR1 is SGHRS, CDR2 YFSETQ, per germline.

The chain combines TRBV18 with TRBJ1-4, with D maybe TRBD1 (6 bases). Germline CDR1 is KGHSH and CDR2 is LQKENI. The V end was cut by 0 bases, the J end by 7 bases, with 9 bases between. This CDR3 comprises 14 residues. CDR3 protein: CASSPPGAGEKLFF. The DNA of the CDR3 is TGTGCCAGCTCACCACCGGGGGCCGGTGAAAAACTGTTTTTT.

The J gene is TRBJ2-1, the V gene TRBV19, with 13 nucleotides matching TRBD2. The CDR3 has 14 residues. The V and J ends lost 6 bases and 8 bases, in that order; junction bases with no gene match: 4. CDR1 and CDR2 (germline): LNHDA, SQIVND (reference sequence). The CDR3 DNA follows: TGTGCCAGTAGGACTAGCGGGAGGCCCTATGAGCAGTTCTTC. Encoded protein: CASRTSGRPYEQFF.

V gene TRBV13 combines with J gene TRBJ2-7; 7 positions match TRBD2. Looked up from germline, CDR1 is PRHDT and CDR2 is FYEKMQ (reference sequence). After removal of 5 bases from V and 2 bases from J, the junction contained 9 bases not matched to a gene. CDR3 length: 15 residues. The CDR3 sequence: CASSGEGGLTYEQYF. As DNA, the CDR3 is TGTGCCAGCAGCGGGGAGGGAGGACTCACCTACGAGCAGTACTTC.

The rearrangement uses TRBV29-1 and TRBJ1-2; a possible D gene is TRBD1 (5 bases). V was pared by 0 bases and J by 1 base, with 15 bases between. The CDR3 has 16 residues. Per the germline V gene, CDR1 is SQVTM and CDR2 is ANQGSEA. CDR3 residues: CSVEEVKPGFNYGYTF. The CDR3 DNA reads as TGCAGCGTTGAAGAGGTTAAGCCAGGGTTTAACTATGGCTACACCTTC.

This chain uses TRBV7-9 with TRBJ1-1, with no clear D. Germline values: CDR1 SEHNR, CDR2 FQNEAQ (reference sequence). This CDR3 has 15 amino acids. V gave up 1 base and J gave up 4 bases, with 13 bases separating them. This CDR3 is CASSLGGPTGTEAFF. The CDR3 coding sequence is TGTGCCAGCAGCTTAGGTGGGCCCACTGGCACTGAAGCTTTCTTT.

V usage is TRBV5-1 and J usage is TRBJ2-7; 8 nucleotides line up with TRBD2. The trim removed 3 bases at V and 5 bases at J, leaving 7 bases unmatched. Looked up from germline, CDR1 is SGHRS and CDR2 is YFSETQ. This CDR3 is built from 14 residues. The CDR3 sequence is CASSSGTSSDEQYF. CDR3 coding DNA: TGCGCCAGCAGCTCCGGGACTAGTAGCGACGAGCAGTACTTC.

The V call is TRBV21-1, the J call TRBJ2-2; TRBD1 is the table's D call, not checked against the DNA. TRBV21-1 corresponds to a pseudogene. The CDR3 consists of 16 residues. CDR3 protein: CASSAIRGTNTGELFF. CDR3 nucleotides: TGTGCCAGCAGCGCGATCAGGGGGACGAACACCGGGGAGCTGTTTTTT.

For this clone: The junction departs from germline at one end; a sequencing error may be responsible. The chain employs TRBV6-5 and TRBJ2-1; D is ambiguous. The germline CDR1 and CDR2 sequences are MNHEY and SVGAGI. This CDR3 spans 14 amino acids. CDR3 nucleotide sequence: TGTGCCAGCAGTTTAAAGAGCTCCGACAATGAGCAGTTCTTC. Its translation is CASSLKSSDNEQFF.

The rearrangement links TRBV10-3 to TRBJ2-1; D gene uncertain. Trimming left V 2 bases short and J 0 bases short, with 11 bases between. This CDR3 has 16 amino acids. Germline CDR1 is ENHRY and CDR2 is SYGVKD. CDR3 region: CAISEAGSSSYNEQFF. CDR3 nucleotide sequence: TGTGCCATCAGTGAGGCCGGGTCTAGCTCCTACAATGAGCAGTTCTTC.

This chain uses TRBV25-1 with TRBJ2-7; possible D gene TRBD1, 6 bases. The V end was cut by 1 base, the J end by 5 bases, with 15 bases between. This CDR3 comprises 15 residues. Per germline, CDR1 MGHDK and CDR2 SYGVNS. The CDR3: CASSESGRGLDEQYF. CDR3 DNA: TGTGCCAGCAGTGAATCGGGCAGGGGTCTAGACGAGCAGTACTTC.

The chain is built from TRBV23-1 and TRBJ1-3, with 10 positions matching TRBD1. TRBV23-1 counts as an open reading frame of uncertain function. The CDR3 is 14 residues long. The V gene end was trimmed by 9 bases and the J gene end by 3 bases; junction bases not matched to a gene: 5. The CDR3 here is CARLRTGGGNTIYF. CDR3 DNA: TGCGCCAGACTCAGGACAGGGGGTGGAAACACCATATATTTT.

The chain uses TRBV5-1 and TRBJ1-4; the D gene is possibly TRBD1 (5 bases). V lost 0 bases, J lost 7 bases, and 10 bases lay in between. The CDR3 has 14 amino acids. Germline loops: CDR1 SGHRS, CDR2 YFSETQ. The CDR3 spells CASSLGQGVEKLFF. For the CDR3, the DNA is TGCGCCAGCAGCTTGGGGCAGGGTGTTGAAAAACTGTTTTTT.

The chain's CDR3 is CASSLGRATEAFF. The CDR3 DNA follows: TGCGCCAGCAGCTTGGGCAGGGCCACTGAAGCTTTCTTT. This sequence joins TRBV5-1 and TRBJ1-1, with D maybe TRBD1 (5 bases). V was clipped by 0 bases and J by 4 bases, with 7 bases between them. This CDR3 is built from 13 residues. Germline V gene data show CDR1 as SGHRS and CDR2 as YFSETQ.

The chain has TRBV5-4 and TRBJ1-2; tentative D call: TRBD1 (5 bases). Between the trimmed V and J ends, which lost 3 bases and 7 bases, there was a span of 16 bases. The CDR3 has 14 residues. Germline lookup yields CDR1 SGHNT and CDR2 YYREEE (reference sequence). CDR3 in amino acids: CASSCSGSVCGYTF. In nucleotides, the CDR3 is TGTGCCAGCAGCTGTTCAGGGTCGGTATGTGGCTACACCTTC.

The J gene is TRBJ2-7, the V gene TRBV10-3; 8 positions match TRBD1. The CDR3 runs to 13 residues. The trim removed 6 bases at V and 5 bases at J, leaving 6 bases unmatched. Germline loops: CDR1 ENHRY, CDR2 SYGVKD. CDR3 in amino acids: CAISGQGYDEQYF. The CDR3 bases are TGTGCCATCAGCGGACAGGGCTACGACGAGCAGTACTTC.

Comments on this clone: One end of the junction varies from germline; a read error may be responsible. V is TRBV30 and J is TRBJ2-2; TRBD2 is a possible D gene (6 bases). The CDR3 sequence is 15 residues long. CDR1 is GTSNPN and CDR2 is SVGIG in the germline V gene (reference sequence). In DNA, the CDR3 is TGTGCCGGGAGGTCGGCGGGGCTCGGCACCGGGGAGCTGTTTTTT. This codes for CAGRSAGLGTGELFF.

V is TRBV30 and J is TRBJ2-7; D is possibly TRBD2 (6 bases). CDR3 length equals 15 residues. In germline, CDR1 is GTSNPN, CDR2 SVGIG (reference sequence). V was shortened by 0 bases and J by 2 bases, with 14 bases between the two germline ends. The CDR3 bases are TGTGCCTGGAGTGTAACAGGAGGGGTAACCTACGAGCAGTACTTC. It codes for CAWSVTGGVTYEQYF.

CDR3 nucleotides: TGTGCCAGCAGCCACGTTACAGGGACCCCTAGGGAGCAGTACTTC. This gives the protein CASSHVTGTPREQYF. The chain has TRBV4-2 and TRBJ2-7; maybe TRBD1 (6 bases). This CDR3 has 15 amino acids. Trimming pared 3 bases from V and 7 bases from J, leaving 19 bases between. Germline V gene lookup returns CDR1 LGHNA and CDR2 YNFKEQ.

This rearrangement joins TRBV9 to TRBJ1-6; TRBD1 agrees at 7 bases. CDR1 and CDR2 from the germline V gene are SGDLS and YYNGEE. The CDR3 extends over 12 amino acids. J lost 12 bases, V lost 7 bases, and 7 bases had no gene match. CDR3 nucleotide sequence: TGTGCCAGCGGGACAGACTATAAACCCCTCCACTTT. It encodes CASGTDYKPLHF.

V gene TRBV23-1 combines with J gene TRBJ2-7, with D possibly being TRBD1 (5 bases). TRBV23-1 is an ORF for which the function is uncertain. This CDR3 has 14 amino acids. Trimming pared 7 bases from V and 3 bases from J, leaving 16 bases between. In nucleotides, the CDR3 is TGCGCCAGCACCTTCGCAGGGTACGTCTACGAGCAGTACTTC. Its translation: CASTFAGYVYEQYF.

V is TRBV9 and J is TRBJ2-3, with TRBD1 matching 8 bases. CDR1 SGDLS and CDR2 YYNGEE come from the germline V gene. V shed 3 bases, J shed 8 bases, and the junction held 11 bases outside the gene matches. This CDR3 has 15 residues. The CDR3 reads CASSDEQGVGTTQYF. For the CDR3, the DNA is TGTGCCAGCAGCGATGAACAGGGGGTGGGGACTACGCAGTATTTT.

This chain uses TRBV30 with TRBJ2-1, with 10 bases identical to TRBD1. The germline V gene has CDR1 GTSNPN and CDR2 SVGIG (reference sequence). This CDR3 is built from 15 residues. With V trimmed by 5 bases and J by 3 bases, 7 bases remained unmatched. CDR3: CAWGPRDRGYNEQFF. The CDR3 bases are TGTGCCTGGGGCCCAAGGGACAGGGGCTACAATGAGCAGTTCTTC. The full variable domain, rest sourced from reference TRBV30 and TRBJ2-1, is SQTIHQWPATLVQPVGSPLSLECTVEGTSNPNLYWYRQAAGRGLQLLFYSVGIGQISSEVPQNLSASRPQDRQFILSSKKLLLSDSGFYLCAWGPRDRGYNEQFFGPGTRLTVL.

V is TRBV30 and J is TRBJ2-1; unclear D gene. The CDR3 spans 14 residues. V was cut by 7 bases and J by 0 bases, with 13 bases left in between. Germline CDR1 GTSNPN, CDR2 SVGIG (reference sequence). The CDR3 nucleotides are TGTGCCTCCCAACCGGTGAGCTCCTACAATGAGCAGTTCTTC. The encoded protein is CASQPVSSYNEQFF.